The clone carrying this T cell receptor (beta chain) was seen more than once but under ten times. Its target is unknown. RNA was extracted and reverse transcribed into cDNA as the sequencing template. Measured with immunoSEQ multiplex PCR; TCRdb has only the in-frame clones, and not every one. The sample gives some 220,000 clones, under 60% of which show up once; roughly 1.5% is in the top ten. The entry originates in a study of CD8+ T cells in alopecia areata. Across the study: Treatment ran 6 to 18 months, with 6 months of follow-up afterward. Study-level findings and limits: Tofacitinib significantly brought down scalp clonality and expanded CD8+ clones among top 100. Sequencing of scalp samples also includes resident alphabeta T cells from normal skin.

V lost 0 bases and J 6 bases, leaving 19 bases between the germline ends. The CDR3 spans 17 residues. Germline CDR1 reads MNHEY; CDR2 reads SMNVEV (reference sequence). The sample's treatment: oral pan-JAK inhibitor, 5-10 mg twice daily. The sample here was CD4+ T cells sorted from blood, taken at week 4, from a patient treated with tofacitinib. This clonotype originated in a human donor with alopecia areata. The chain employs TRBV27 and TRBJ2-3; D gene uncertain. The CDR3 here is CASSLSGVRARTDTQYF. The DNA for the CDR3 is TGTGCCAGCAGTTTATCGGGTGTCCGGGCTAGAACGGATACGCAGTATTTT.